This T cell receptor (beta chain) originates from a study of shared clonotypes between healthy human individuals. Points on this clone: Additional DNA sequences in this sample encode the identical CDR3.

Authors' methods: Filtering was not the same, since immunoSEQ gave junction-only sequences without quality scores. The assay was immunoSEQ multiplex PCR, and TCRdb's table has in-frame clones only and misses some. That table supplies the V and J calls and clone size; D and trimming were determined from the DNA. This sample yields about 2.4 million clones, of which 93% are seen a single time; 0.36% belongs to the top ten. Germline V gene lookup returns CDR1 SGDLS and CDR2 YYNGEE. V dropped 0 bases and J dropped 0 bases, with 6 bases sitting between them. There are 14 residues in the CDR3. The rearrangement joins TRBV9 to TRBJ1-1, with no clear D. This clonotype originated in a man between 18 and 29 years old in good health. Some clones in this sample may be carry-over from other donors' samples. The sample comprised naive CD4+ T cells from PBMCs. The subset here: CD45RA+ positively selected. CDR3 DNA: TGTGCCAGCAGCGTAGGACGGGTGAACACTGAAGCTTTCTTT. Encoded protein: CASSVGRVNTEAFF. The full variable domain, rest sourced from reference TRBV9 and TRBJ1-1, is DSGVTQTPKHLITATGQRVTLRCSPRSGDLSVYWYQQSLDQGLQFLIQYYNGEERAKGNILERFSAQQFPDLHSELNLSSLELGDSALYFCASSVGRVNTEAFFGQGTRLTVV.